A selection of T cell receptor beta chains follows, all from one sample in a study of STAT3 mutations in large granular lymphocyte leukemia. Here immunoSEQ multiplex PCR was the method, and the copy in TCRdb shows in-frame clones only, minus some. The table has roughly 3,200 clones, 68% seen once. The sample consisted of peripheral blood mononuclear cells. Receptors were obtained from a woman in her thirties or forties with T-cell large granular lymphocyte leukemia. Some clones in this sample may be carry-over from other donors' samples. Both conserved end residues are trimmed from each CDR3. Some rows mark clone size as missing; the rest say once, few, many or name a class of expanded clone.

clone size | J gene | V gene | CDR3 protein
NA | TRBJ1-1 | TRBV18 | ASSYTGSGAF
few | TRBJ1-3 | TRBV14 | ASSHGGGGSGNTIY
NA | TRBJ1-1 | TRBV18 | ASSSPGPRPIAF
NA | TRBJ2-7 | TRBV5-1 | ASSEDVYEQY
NA | TRBJ1-2 | TRBV5-6 | ASSFGAAIYGYT
once | TRBJ1-1 | TRBV5-4 | ASSLSKNTEAF
NA | TRBJ1-1 | TRBV5-1 | ASSLIAPNTEAF
NA | TRBJ2-5 | TRBV19 | ASSREPRVETQY
NA | TRBJ1-2 | TRBV5-1 | ASSLWGRGREGYT
NA | TRBJ2-1 | TRBV5-1 | ASRRTSGPYNEQF
NA | TRBJ1-1 | TRBV5-4 | ASSRGQGTMNTEAF
once | TRBJ2-5 | TRBV14 | ASSRLAGTTETQY
NA | TRBJ1-1 | TRBV30 | AWAPNGNTEAF
NA | TRBJ2-1 | TRBV29-1 | SVGGRVYNEQF
few | TRBJ1-6 | TRBV19 | ASTLVGIYNSPLH
NA | TRBJ2-7 | TRBV13 | ASSLGGGFYEQY
NA | TRBJ1-5 | TRBV13 | ASSLGQGGKWNQPQH
NA | TRBJ2-7 | TRBV18 | ASSPGTGTYEQY
NA | TRBJ2-7 | TRBV7-2 | ASSLADSYEQY
NA | TRBJ1-1 | TRBV19 | ASTKIPGVDTEAF
few | TRBJ1-2 | TRBV4-2 | ASSQGWGQGVFGGYT
few | TRBJ1-1 | TRBV19 | ASSILPGGTEAF
NA | TRBJ2-7 | TRBV27 | ASSGGFLSSYEQY
NA | TRBJ2-7 | TRBV18 | ASSPSSGSADEQY
few | TRBJ2-1 | TRBV5-6 | ASSLRDSFYNEQF
NA | TRBJ1-1 | TRBV5-1 | ASRAVGGNTEAF
few | TRBJ2-1 | TRBV9 | ASSVLTGPSYNEQF
once | TRBJ2-3 | TRBV29-1 | SVGTGEDTQY
NA | TRBJ1-3 | TRBV30 | AWGTGGGRNTIY